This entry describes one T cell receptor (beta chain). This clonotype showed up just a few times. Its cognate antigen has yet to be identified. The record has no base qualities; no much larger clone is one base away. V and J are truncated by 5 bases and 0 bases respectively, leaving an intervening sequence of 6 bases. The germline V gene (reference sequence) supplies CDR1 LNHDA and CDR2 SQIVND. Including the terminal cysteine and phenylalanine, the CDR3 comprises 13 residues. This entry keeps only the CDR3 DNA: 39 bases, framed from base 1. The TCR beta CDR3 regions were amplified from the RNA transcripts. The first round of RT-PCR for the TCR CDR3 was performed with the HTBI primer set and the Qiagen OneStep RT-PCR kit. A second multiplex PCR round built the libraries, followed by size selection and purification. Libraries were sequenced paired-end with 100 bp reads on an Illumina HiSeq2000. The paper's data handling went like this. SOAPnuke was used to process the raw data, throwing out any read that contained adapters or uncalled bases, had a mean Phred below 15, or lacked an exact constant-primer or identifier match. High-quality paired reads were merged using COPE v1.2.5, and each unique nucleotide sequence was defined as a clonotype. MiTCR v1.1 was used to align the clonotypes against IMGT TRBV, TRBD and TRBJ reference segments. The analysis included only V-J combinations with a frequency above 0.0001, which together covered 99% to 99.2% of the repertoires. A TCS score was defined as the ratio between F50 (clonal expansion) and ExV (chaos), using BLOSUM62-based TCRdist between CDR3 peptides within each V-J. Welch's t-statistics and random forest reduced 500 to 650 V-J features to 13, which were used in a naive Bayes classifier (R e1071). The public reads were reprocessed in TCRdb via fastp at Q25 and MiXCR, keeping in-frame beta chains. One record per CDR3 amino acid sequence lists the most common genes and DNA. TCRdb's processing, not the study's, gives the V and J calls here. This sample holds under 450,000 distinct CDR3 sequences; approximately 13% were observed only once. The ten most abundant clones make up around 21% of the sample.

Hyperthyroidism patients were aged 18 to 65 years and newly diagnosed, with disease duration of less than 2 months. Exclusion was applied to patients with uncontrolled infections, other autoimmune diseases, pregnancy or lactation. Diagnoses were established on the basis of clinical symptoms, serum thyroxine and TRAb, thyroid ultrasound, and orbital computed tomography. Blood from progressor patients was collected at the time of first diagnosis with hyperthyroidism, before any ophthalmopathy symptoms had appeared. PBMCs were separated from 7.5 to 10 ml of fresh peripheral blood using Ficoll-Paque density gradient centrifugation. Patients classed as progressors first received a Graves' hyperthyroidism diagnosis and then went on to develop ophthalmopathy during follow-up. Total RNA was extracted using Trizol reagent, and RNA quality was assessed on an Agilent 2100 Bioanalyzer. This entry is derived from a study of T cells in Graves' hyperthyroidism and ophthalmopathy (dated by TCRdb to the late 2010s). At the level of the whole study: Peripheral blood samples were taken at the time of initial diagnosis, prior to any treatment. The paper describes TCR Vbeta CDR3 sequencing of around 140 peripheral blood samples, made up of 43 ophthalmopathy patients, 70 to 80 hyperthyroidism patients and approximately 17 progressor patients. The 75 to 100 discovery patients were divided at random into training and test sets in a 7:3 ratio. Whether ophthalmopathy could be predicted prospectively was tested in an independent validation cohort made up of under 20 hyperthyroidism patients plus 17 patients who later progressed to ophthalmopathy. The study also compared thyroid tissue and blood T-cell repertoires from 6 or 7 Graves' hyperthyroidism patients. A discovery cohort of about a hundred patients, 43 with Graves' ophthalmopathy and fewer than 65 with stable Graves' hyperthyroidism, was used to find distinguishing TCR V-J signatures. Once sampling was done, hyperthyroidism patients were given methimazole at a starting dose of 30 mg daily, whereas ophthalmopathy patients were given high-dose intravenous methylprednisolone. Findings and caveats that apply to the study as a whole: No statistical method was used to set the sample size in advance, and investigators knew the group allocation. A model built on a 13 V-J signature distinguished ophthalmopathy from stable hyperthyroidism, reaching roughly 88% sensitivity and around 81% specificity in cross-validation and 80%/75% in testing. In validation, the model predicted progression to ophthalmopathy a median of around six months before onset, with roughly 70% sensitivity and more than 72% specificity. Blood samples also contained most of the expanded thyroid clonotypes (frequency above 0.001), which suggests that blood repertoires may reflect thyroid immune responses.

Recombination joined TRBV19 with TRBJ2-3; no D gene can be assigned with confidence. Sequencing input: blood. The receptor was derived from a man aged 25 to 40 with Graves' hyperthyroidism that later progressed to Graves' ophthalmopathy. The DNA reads TGTGCCAGTAGTGTCTCTAGCACAGATACGCAGTATTTT. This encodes CASSVSSTDTQYF.